Listed below are T cell receptor beta chains from one sample, sequenced in a study of beta chain features in type 1 diabetes. Some clones are missing from TCRdb's copy, which holds only in-frame ones; the method was immunoSEQ multiplex PCR. The sample comprises about 160,000 clones, roughly 8% of which are singletons, and almost 0.65% rests with the top ten. The sample comprised central memory CD4+ T cells from blood. These receptors came from a man in his late teens or twenties in good health. CDR3s include the opening cysteine and the closing phenylalanine or tryptophan. A D gene is named only where the DNA matches it firmly. Expanded clones are given a class, and other clones once, few, many or no size at all.

j_call d_call clone_size v_call cdr3_aa cdr3_nt
TRBJ2-2 NA many TRBV14 CASSRATGELFF TGTGCCAGCAGCCGGGCCACCGGGGAGCTGTTTTTT
TRBJ2-6 TRBD1 many TRBV5-1 CASSKTGVEGANVLTF TGCGCCAGCAGCAAGACAGGGGTGGAGGGGGCCAACGTCCTGACTTTC
TRBJ1-6 TRBD1 NA TRBV28 CASSFDGTANSPLHF TGTGCCAGCAGTTTCGACGGGACAGCAAATTCACCCCTCCACTTT
TRBJ2-7 TRBD1 many TRBV29-1 CSVTRQGAYEQYF TGCAGCGTTACTAGACAGGGGGCCTACGAGCAGTACTTC
TRBJ1-1 TRBD1 NA TRBV28 CASSLSGQEAFF TGTGCCAGCAGTTTATCGGGACAGGAAGCTTTCTTT
TRBJ2-7 TRBD1 NA TRBV7-2 CASSSGSGGHEQYF TGTGCCAGCAGCTCCGGGTCAGGGGGCCACGAGCAGTACTTC
TRBJ1-4 NA NA TRBV7-9 CASSFRRANEKLFF TGTGCCAGCAGCTTCCGCAGGGCTAATGAAAAACTGTTTTTT
TRBJ1-2 NA few TRBV5-4 CASSSGQRTYGYTF TGTGCCAGCAGCTCCGGACAGAGGACCTATGGCTACACCTTC
TRBJ2-7 TRBD1 few TRBV6-5 CASRLGQASYEQYF TGTGCCAGCAGGCTGGGACAGGCTTCCTACGAGCAGTACTTC
TRBJ2-5 NA NA TRBV5-1 CASSLGQQQETQYF TGCGCCAGCAGCTTGGGACAGCAACAAGAGACCCAGTACTTC
TRBJ2-7 TRBD2 few TRBV5-6 CASGKASGRDEQYF TGTGCCAGTGGGAAGGCTAGCGGGAGAGACGAGCAGTACTTC
TRBJ2-2 TRBD1 few TRBV7-7 CASSPDRVDTGELFF TGTGCTAGCAGCCCGGACAGGGTGGACACCGGGGAGCTGTTTTTT
TRBJ2-7 TRBD1 NA TRBV28 CASLDRETYEQYF TGTGCCAGCCTGGACAGGGAGACGTACGAGCAGTACTTC
TRBJ1-5 NA NA TRBV30 CAWSSGDNQPQHF TGTGCCTGGAGTTCAGGGGATAATCAGCCCCAGCATTTT
TRBJ2-1 NA few TRBV19 CASSAQLEQFF TGTGCCAGTAGTGCACAGCTAGAGCAGTTCTTC